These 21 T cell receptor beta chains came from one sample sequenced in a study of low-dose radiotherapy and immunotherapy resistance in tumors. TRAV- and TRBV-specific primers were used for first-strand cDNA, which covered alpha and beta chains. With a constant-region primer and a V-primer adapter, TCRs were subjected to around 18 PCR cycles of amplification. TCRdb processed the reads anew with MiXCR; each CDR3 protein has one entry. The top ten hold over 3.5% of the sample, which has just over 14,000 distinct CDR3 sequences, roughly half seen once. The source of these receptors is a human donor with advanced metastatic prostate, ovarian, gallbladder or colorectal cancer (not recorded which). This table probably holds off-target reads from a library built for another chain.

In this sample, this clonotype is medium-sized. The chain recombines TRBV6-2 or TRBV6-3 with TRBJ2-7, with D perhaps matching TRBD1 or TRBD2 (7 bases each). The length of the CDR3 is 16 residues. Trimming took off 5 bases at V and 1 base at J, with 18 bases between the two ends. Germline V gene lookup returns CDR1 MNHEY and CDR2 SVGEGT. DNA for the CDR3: TGTGCCAGCAGTGAATCCCGACAGGGACTATCCTACGAGCAGTACTTC. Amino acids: CASSESRQGLSYEQYF.

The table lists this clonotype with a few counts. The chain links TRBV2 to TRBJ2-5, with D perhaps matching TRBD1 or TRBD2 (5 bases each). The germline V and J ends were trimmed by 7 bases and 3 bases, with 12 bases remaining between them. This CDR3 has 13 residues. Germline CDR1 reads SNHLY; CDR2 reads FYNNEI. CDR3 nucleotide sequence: TGTGCCAGCACGGGGCAGTCTAAAGAGACCCAGTACTTC. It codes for CASTGQSKETQYF.

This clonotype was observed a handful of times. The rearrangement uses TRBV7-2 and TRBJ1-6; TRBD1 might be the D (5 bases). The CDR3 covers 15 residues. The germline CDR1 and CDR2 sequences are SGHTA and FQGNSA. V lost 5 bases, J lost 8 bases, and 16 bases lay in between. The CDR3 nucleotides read TGTGCCAGCAGCAGAGCCGGGGGGAATGATTCACCCCTCCACTTT. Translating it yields CASSRAGGNDSPLHF.

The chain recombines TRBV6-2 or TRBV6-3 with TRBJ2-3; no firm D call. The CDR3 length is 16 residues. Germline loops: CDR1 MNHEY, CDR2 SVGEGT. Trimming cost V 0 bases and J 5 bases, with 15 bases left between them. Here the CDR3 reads CASSYSIQRSGDTQYF. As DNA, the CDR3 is TGTGCCAGCAGTTACTCTATTCAGCGCTCTGGAGATACGCAGTATTTT.

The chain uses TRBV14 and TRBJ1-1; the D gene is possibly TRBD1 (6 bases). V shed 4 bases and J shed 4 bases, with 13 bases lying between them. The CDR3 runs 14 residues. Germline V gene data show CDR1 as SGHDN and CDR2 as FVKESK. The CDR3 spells CASSRAKGGTEAFF. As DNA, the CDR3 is TGTGCCAGCAGCCGGGCTAAGGGGGGCACTGAAGCTTTCTTT.

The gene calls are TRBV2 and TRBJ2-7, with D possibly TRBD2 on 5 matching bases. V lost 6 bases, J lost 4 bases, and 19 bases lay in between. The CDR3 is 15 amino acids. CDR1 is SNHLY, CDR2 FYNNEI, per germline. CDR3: CASRTTAQSVYEQYF. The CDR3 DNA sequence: TGTGCCAGCAGGACTACGGCACAATCGGTTTACGAGCAGTACTTC.

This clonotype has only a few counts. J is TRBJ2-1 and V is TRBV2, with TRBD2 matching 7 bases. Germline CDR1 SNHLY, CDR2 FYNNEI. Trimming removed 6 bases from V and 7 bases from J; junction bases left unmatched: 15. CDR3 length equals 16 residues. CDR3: CASRENRGRALNEQFF. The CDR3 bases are TGTGCCAGCAGGGAAAACCGGGGGAGGGCCCTGAATGAGCAGTTCTTC.

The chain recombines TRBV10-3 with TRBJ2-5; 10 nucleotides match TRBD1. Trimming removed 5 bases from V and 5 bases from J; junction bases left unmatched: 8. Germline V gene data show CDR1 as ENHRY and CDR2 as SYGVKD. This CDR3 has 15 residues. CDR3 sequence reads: CAISTGQGERETQYF. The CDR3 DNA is TGTGCCATCAGTACCGGACAGGGGGAGCGGGAGACCCAGTACTTC.

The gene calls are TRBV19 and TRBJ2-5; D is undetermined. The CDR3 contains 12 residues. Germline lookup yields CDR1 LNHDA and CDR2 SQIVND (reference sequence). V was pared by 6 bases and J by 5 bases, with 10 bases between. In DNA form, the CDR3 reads TGTGCCAGTAGGATCGCCGGGGAGACCCAGTACTTC. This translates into CASRIAGETQYF.

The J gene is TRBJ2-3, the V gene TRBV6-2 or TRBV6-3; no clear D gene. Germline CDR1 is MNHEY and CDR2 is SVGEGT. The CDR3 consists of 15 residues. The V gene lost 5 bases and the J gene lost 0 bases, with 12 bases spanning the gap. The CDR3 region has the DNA TGTGCCAGCAGTGAACTCGGAAATAGCACAGATACGCAGTATTTT. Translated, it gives CASSELGNSTDTQYF.

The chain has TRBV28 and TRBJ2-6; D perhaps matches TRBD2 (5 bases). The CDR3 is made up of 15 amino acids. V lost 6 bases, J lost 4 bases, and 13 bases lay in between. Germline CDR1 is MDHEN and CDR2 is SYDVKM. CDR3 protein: CASSRHGGGANVLTF. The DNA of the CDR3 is TGTGCCAGCAGCCGTCACGGCGGGGGGGCCAACGTCCTGACTTTC.

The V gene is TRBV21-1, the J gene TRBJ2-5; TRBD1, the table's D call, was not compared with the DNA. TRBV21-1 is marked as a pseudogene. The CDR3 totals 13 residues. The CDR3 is CASRVLGEETQYF. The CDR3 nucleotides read TGTGCCAGCCGCGTTTTAGGGGAAGAGACCCAGTACTTC.

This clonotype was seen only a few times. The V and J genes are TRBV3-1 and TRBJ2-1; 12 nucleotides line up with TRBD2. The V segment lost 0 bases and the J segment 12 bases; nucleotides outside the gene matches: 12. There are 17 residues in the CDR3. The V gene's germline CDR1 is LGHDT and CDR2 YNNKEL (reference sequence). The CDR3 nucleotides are TGTGCCAGCAGCCAAGATCGCGCTAGCGGGAGGGAGGGGACGCAGTTCTTC. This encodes CASSQDRASGREGTQFF.

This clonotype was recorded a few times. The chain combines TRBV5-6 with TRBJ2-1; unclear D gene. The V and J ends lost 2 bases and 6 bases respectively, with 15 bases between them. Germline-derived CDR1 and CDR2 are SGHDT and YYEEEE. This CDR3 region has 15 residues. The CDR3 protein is CASSFGPTPGNEQFF. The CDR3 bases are TGTGCCAGCAGCTTTGGTCCGACCCCGGGCAATGAGCAGTTCTTC.

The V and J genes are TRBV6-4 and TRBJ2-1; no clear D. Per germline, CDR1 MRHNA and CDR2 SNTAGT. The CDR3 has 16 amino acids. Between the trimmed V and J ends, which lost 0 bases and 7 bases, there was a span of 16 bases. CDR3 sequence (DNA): TGTGCCAGCAGTGACTCGATTTCCCCCATAAATAATGAGCAGTTCTTC. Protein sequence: CASSDSISPINNEQFF.

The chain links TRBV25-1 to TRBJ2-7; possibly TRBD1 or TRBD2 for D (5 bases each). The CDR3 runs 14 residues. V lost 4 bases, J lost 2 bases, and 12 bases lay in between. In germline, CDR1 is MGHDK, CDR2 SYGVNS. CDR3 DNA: TGTGCCAGCAGTGTGGGCAGGGACGCCTACGAGCAGTACTTC. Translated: CASSVGRDAYEQYF.

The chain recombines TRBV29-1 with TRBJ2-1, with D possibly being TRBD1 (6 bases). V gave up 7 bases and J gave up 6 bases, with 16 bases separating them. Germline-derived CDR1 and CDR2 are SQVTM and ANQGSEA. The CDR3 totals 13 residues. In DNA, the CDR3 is TGCAGCGAGTCCAACAGGGTCTTCAATGAGCAGTTCTTC. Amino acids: CSESNRVFNEQFF.

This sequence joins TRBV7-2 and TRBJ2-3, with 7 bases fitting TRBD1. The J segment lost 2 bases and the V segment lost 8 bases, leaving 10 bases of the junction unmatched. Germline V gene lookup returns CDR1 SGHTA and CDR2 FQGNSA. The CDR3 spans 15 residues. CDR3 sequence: CASDRASRTTDTQYF. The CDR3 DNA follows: TGTGCCAGCGACAGGGCGTCCAGAACCACAGATACGCAGTATTTT. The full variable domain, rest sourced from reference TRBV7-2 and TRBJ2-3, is GAGVSQSPSNKVTEKGKDVELRCDPISGHTALYWYRQSLGQGLEFLIYFQGNSAPDKSGLPSDRFSAERTGGSVSTLTIQRTQQEDSAVYLCASDRASRTTDTQYFGPGTRLTVL.

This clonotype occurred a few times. The CDR3 here is CSVEEVLFSYNEQFF. The CDR3 DNA sequence: TGCAGCGTTGAAGAGGTTCTCTTCTCCTACAATGAGCAGTTCTTC. The chain carries TRBV29-1 and TRBJ2-1; the D is unclear. Trimming took off 0 bases at V and 0 bases at J, with 9 bases between the two ends. This CDR3 contains 15 residues. Germline loops: CDR1 SQVTM, CDR2 ANQGSEA.

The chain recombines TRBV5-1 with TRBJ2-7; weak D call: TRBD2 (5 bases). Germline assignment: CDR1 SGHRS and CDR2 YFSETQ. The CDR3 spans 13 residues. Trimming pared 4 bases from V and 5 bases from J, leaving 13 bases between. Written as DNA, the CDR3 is TGCGCCAGCAGCAACCCTAGCAGTCACGAGCAGTACTTC. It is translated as CASSNPSSHEQYF.

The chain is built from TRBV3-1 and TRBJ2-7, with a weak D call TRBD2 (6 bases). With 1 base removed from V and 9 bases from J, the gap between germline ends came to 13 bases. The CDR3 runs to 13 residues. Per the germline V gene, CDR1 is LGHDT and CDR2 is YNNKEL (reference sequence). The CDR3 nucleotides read TGTGCCAGCAGCCAAGGCGGAGGGACGCGGCAGTACTTC. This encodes CASSQGGGTRQYF.